This T cell receptor beta chain derives from a study of T-cell reconstitution after alpha-beta-depleted transplantation in children. TCRbeta library construction was performed incorporating unique molecular identifiers. TCRdb recomputed calls from the PCR reads with MiXCR, one row per CDR3 protein. The data hold 700,000 to 950,000 distinct CDR3 sequences, with about 16% observed a single time. For this clonotype: What it binds is not known.

Points from the study as a whole: Several hundred expanded graft clones reportedly were the source of alpha-beta T cells about two months after transplant. Among T cells one year after transplant, newly produced cells accounted for most counts and diversity.

Germline V lookup: CDR1 SGHAT, CDR2 FQDESV (reference sequence). This CDR3 comprises 18 residues. The V gene end was trimmed by 3 bases and the J gene end by 4 bases; junction bases not matched to a gene: 9. The clonotype originates from a male patient younger than 18 who had a stem cell transplant for acute lymphoblastic leukemia, so the T cells may come from the graft donor. The sequenced sample was PBMCs, mostly from graft donor cells, obtained 360 days after TCRalphabeta/CD19-depleted stem cell transplant. V and J are TRBV11-1 and TRBJ2-7; 16 bases are shared with TRBD2. This CDR3 is CASSFWGTSGRAGYEQYF. The DNA for the CDR3 is TGTGCCAGCAGCTTCTGGGGGACTAGCGGGAGGGCCGGGTACGAGCAGTACTTC.